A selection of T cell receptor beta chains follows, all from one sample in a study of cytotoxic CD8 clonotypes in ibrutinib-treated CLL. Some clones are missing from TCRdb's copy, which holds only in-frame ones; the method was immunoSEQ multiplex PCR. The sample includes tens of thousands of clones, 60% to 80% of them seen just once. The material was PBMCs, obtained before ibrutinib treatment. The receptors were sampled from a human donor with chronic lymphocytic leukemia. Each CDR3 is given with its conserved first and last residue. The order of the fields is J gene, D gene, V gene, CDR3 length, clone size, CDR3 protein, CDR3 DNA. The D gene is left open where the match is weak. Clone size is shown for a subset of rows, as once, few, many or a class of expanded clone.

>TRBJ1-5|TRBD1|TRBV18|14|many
CASSPPGQHQPQHF
TGTGCCAGCTCACCGCCGGGACAGCATCAGCCCCAGCATTTT
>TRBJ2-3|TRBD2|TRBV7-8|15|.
CASSLAGLGLDTQYF
TGTGCCAGCAGCTTAGCGGGACTAGGCCTCGATACGCAGTATTTT
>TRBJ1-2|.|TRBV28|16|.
CASSFTPTDWSWGYTF
TGTGCCAGCAGTTTCACCCCAACAGACTGGAGTTGGGGCTACACCTTC
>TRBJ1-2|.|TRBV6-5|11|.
CASSSNYGYTF
TGTGCCAGCAGTTCCAACTATGGCTACACCTTC
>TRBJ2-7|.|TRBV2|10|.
CASSDGEQYF
TGTGCCAGCAGTGATGGAGAGCAGTACTTC
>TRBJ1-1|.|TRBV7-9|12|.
CASSIRNTEAFF
TGTGCCAGCAGCATCAGAAACACTGAAGCTTTCTTT
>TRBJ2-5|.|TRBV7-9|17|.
CASSLKVATGGQETQYF
TGTGCCAGCAGCTTGAAGGTTGCCACAGGCGGCCAAGAGACCCAGTACTTC
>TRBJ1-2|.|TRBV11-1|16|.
CASSPRGGPIMDGYTF
TGTGCCAGCAGCCCGCGAGGGGGTCCTATTATGGATGGCTACACCTTC
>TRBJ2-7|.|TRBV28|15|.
CASSFTTDLSYEQYF
TGTGCCAGCAGTTTTACTACAGATCTCTCCTACGAGCAGTACTTC
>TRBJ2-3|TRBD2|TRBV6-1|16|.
CASSGGLAETTDTQYF
TGTGCCAGCAGTGGGGGACTAGCGGAGACCACAGATACGCAGTATTTT
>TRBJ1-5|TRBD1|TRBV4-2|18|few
CASSPKAGTGKEHQPQHF
TGTGCCAGCAGCCCAAAAGCTGGGACAGGAAAGGAACATCAGCCCCAGCATTTT
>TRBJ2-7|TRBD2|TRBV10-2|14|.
CASSLAGGPYEQYF
TGCGCCAGCAGTTTAGCGGGAGGGCCCTACGAGCAGTACTTC
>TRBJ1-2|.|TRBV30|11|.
CAWSTGYGYTF
TGTGCCTGGAGCACAGGCTATGGCTACACCTTC
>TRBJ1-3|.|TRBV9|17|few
CASSGTTGNSGGNTIYF
TGTGCCAGCAGCGGAACAACAGGGAATTCGGGTGGAAACACCATATATTTT
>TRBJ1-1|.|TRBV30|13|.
CAWSVQQNTEAFF
TGTGCCTGGAGTGTCCAGCAGAACACTGAAGCTTTCTTT
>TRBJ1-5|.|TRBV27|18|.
CASSSYRDTFNSNQPQHF
TGTGCCAGCAGTTCCTACAGGGACACTTTCAATAGCAATCAGCCCCAGCATTTT
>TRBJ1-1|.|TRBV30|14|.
CAWSVIGTGNEAFF
TGTGCCTGGAGTGTGATTGGTACGGGGAACGAAGCTTTCTTT
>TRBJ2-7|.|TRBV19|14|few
CATRAGPGPYEQYF
TGTGCCACTAGGGCGGGACCCGGGCCCTACGAGCAGTACTTC
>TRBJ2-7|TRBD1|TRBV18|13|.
CASRQGSSYEQYF
TGTGCCAGCCGACAGGGAAGCTCCTACGAGCAGTACTTC
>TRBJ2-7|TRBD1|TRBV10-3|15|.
CAISRTGTGDYEQYF
TGTGCCATCAGTCGGACCGGGACAGGTGACTACGAGCAGTACTTC
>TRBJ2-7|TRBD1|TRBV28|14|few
CASSRQGYPYEQYF
TGTGCCAGCAGTCGACAGGGGTACCCCTACGAGCAGTACTTC
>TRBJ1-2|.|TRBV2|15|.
CASSEVRNVRYGYTF
TGTGCCAGCAGTGAAGTTCGTAACGTTAGGTATGGCTACACCTTC
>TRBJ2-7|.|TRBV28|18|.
CASSFVLRFGGLTYEQYF
TGTGCCAGCAGTTTTGTTCTACGGTTCGGGGGGCTAACCTACGAGCAGTACTTC
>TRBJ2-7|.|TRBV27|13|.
CASSPGGNYEQYF
TGTGCCAGCAGTCCTGGCGGGAACTACGAGCAGTACTTC
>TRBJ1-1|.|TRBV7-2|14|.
CASSLGRLNTEAFF
TGTGCCAGCAGCTTAGGCAGGTTGAACACTGAAGCTTTCTTT
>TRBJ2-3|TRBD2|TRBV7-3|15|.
CASSLMGGSTDTQYF
TGTGCCAGCAGCTTAATGGGGGGGAGCACAGATACGCAGTATTTT
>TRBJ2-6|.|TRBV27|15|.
CASSSHGAGANVLTF
TGTGCCAGCAGCTCCCACGGGGCGGGGGCCAACGTCCTGACTTTC
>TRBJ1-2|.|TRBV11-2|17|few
CASSGIGTLGGSYGYTF
TGTGCCAGCAGCGGGATAGGGACCCTAGGTGGGAGCTATGGCTACACCTTC
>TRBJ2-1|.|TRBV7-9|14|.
CASSVGGTYNEQFF
TGTGCCAGCAGCGTAGGGGGGACCTACAATGAGCAGTTCTTC
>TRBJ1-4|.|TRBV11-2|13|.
CASRGTPNEKLFF
TGTGCCAGTAGAGGAACCCCTAATGAAAAACTGTTTTTT
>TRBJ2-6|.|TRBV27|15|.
CASSPRGPGANVLTF
TGTGCCAGCAGTCCCCGGGGCCCAGGGGCCAACGTCCTGACTTTC
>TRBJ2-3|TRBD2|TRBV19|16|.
CASTKGLAESTDTQYF
TGTGCCAGTACCAAGGGACTAGCGGAAAGCACAGATACGCAGTATTTT
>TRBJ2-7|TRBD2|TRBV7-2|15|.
CASSLGGVAGNEQYF
TGTGCCAGCAGCCTAGGCGGGGTAGCGGGAAACGAGCAGTACTTC
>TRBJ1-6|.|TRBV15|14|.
CATSGGEENSPLHF
TGTGCCACCAGTGGGGGGGAAGAAAATTCACCCCTCCACTTT
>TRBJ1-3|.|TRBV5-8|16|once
CASSFQLTSSGNTIYF
TGTGCCAGCAGCTTCCAGCTCACGAGCTCTGGAAACACCATATATTTT
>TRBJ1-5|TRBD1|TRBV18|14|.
CASSTGTVNQPQHF
TGTGCCAGCTCAACCGGGACAGTCAATCAGCCCCAGCATTTT
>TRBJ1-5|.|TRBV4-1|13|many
CASSQVINQPQHF
TGCGCCAGCAGCCAAGTGATAAATCAGCCCCAGCATTTT
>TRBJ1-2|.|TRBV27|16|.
CASSFQGGIANYGYTF
TGTGCCAGCAGTTTTCAGGGAGGGATAGCGAACTATGGCTACACCTTC
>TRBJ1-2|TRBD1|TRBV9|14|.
CASSDGQGDYGYTF
TGTGCCAGCAGCGATGGACAGGGGGACTATGGCTACACCTTC
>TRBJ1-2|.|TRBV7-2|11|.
CASSSIDGYTF
TGTGCCAGCAGTTCCATCGATGGCTACACCTTC
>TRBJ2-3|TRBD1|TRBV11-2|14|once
CASSLYGTGDTQYF
TGTGCCAGCAGCTTATATGGGACAGGGGACACGCAGTATTTT
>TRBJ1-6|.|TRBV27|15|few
CASSFSRNREPPLHF
TGTGCCAGCAGCTTCTCAAGAAACAGGGAACCACCCCTCCACTTT
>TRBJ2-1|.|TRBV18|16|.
CASSPVARGGGNEQFF
TGTGCCAGCTCACCCGTGGCCAGGGGGGGAGGCAATGAGCAGTTCTTC
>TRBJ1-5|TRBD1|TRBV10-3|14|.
CAGGTGDSNQPQHF
TGTGCCGGAGGGACAGGGGATTCCAATCAGCCCCAGCATTTT